These 15 T cell receptor beta chains came from one sample sequenced in a study of blood T cell dynamics during melanoma immunotherapy. Some clones are missing from TCRdb's copy, which holds only in-frame ones; the method was immunoSEQ multiplex PCR. This table has 10,000 or so clones, approximately 90% appearing once. Stated time point: pre-treatment baseline. The source material was blood, sampled from a patient treated with checkpoint blockade. The receptors originated from a human donor with melanoma.

The rearrangement joins TRBV28 to TRBJ2-1; D remains ambiguous. With 3 bases removed from V and 8 bases from J, the gap between germline ends came to 14 bases. Germline CDR1 reads MDHEN; CDR2 reads SYDVKM. The CDR3 has 14 residues. CDR3 sequence (DNA): TGTGCCAGCAGTTTCCCCCCACGCGGCGATGAGCAGTTCTTC. This sequence encodes CASSFPPRGDEQFF.

In its sample, this clone was seen once. The J gene is TRBJ1-1, the V gene TRBV19; possible D gene TRBD1, 5 bases. Trimming took off 6 bases at V and 4 bases at J, with 15 bases between the two ends. The CDR3 is 14 amino acids. In germline, CDR1 is LNHDA, CDR2 SQIVND (reference sequence). The CDR3 is CASSPTARGTEAFF. DNA of the CDR3: TGTGCCAGTAGCCCGACAGCCCGGGGCACTGAAGCTTTCTTT.

This clone was counted a few times. The J gene is TRBJ1-2, the V gene TRBV7-9; a weak D match, TRBD1 (5 bases). CDR3 length: 13 residues. CDR1 and CDR2 (germline): SEHNR, FQNEAQ (reference sequence). V lost 0 bases to trimming and J lost 8 bases, with 10 bases between them. The DNA of the CDR3 is TGTGCCAGCAGCTTAGCGGGGGAAGGAGGCTACACCTTC. This sequence encodes CASSLAGEGGYTF.

The V and J genes are TRBV6-1 and TRBJ1-2; the match to TRBD1 covers 8 bases. Germline V CDR1 and CDR2: MNHNS, SASEGT. This CDR3 region has 13 residues. Unmatched junction bases numbered 3, after V lost 5 bases and J lost 4 bases. This CDR3 is CASSQGAGYGYTF. CDR3 coding DNA: TGTGCCAGCAGTCAGGGGGCTGGCTATGGCTACACCTTC.

This chain joins TRBV7-9 and TRBJ2-7; 8 positions match TRBD1. This CDR3 has 15 residues. V lost 5 bases to trimming and J lost 1 base; unmatched junction nucleotides: 7. Germline V gene lookup returns CDR1 SEHNR and CDR2 FQNEAQ (reference sequence). DNA for the CDR3: TGTGCCAGCAGCCGCCCGACAGGGGTATCCTACGAGCAGTACTTC. Residues: CASSRPTGVSYEQYF.

The chain carries TRBV7-2 and TRBJ1-6, with D possibly TRBD1 on 5 matching bases. The CDR3 covers 16 residues. Germline V CDR1 and CDR2: SGHTA, FQGNSA. V dropped 2 bases and J dropped 13 bases, with 21 bases sitting between them. The CDR3 is CASSLIVGQGLVPLHF. The CDR3 coding sequence is TGTGCCAGCAGCTTAATTGTGGGCCAGGGCCTCGTTCCCCTCCACTTT.

The chain joins TRBV2 to TRBJ2-2, with D maybe TRBD2 (7 bases). Trimming removed 10 bases from V and 5 bases from J, with 20 bases in between. The CDR3 is 15 residues long. CDR1 and CDR2 from the germline V gene are SNHLY and FYNNEI. This chain's CDR3 is CATQSGRGTTGELFF. The DNA of the CDR3 is TGTGCCACCCAGTCGGGGAGGGGGACTACCGGGGAGCTGTTTTTT. The entire variable domain, with the rest obtained from reference TRBV2 and TRBJ2-2, is as follows: EPEVTQTPSHQVTQMGQEVILRCVPISNHLYFYWYRQILGQKVEFLVSFYNNEISEKSEIFDDQFSVERPDGSNFTLKIRSTKLEDSAMYFCATQSGRGTTGELFFGEGSRLTVL.

The rearrangement links TRBV19 to TRBJ1-1, with D perhaps matching TRBD1 (6 bases). The V and J ends lost 6 bases and 0 bases respectively, with 17 bases between them. Germline CDR1 and CDR2: LNHDA and SQIVND (reference sequence). The CDR3 runs 16 residues. The CDR3 DNA sequence: TGTGCCAGTAGCACCTTACAGGGCCAAATGAACACTGAAGCTTTCTTT. It codes for CASSTLQGQMNTEAFF.

The chain couples TRBV6-4 to TRBJ2-2; 11 bases match TRBD2. The CDR3 runs to 16 residues. The V segment lost 5 bases and the J segment 4 bases; nucleotides outside the gene matches: 6. Germline V lookup: CDR1 MRHNA, CDR2 SNTAGT. The CDR3 here is CASSPGLADATGELFF. The CDR3, as DNA: TGTGCCAGCAGTCCGGGACTAGCGGACGCCACCGGGGAGCTGTTTTTT.

The chain is built from TRBV6-5 and TRBJ2-3; D remains ambiguous. The CDR3 runs 14 residues. The V end lost 6 bases, the J end lost 1 base, and 11 bases lay between the germline ends. Germline CDR1 reads MNHEY; CDR2 reads SVGAGI. The CDR3 spells CASSLDTRTDTQYF. In DNA form, the CDR3 reads TGTGCCAGCAGCCTCGACACCCGCACAGATACGCAGTATTTT.

The rearrangement links TRBV29-1 to TRBJ1-1; D uncertain. V lost 2 bases to trimming and J lost 1 base, with 5 bases between them. Looked up from germline, CDR1 is SQVTM and CDR2 is ANQGSEA. CDR3 length: 12 residues. The CDR3, as DNA: TGCAGCGTTGAACGGGGGAACACTGAAGCTTTCTTT. This codes for CSVERGNTEAFF.

This chain joins TRBV7-9 and TRBJ2-2; D is ambiguous. V was cut by 3 bases and J by 3 bases, with 5 bases left in between. The germline V gene encodes CDR1 SEHNR and CDR2 FQNEAQ (reference sequence). This CDR3 has 13 residues. CDR3 sequence reads: CASSFHYTGELFF. The DNA of the CDR3 is TGTGCCAGCAGCTTTCACTACACCGGGGAGCTGTTTTTT.

The DNA of the CDR3 is TGTGCCAGCAGCTTAGATGGTCCGGAGGGTCAGTACTTC. It translates to CASSLDGPEGQYF. The chain joins TRBV11-2 to TRBJ2-4; D is perhaps TRBD2 (6 bases). CDR3 length: 13 amino acids. Germline V lookup: CDR1 SGHAT, CDR2 FQNNGV. Trimming took off 0 bases at V and 12 bases at J, with 12 bases between the two ends.

Only a few counts were recorded for this clone. The chain employs TRBV5-5 and TRBJ2-3; D call uncertain. Between the trimmed V and J ends, which lost 3 bases and 2 bases, there was a span of 7 bases. Looked up from germline, CDR1 is SGHKS and CDR2 is YYEKEE (reference sequence). The CDR3 consists of 13 residues. CDR3 amino acids: CASSSLTTDTQYF. The CDR3, as DNA: TGTGCCAGCAGCTCTCTAACCACAGATACGCAGTATTTT. Using reference TRBV5-5 and TRBJ2-3 for the parts outside the CDR3, the full variable domain is DAGVTQSPTHLIKTRGQQVTLRCSPISGHKSVSWYQQVLGQGPQFIFQYYEKEERGRGNFPDRFSARQFPNYSSELNVNALLLGDSALYLCASSSLTTDTQYFGPGTRLTVL.

The chain employs TRBV7-2 and TRBJ2-5; the match to TRBD2 covers 11 bases. V dropped 5 bases and J dropped 2; count of bases not matched to a gene: 4. Germline CDR1 is SGHTA and CDR2 is FQGNSA. The length of the CDR3 is 15 residues. The CDR3 loop is CASSPGTSGQETQYF. CDR3 bases: TGTGCCAGCAGCCCCGGGACTAGCGGACAAGAGACCCAGTACTTC.